The source of this T cell receptor beta chain is a study of T cell responses to AZD1222 COVID-19 vaccine. Data came from immunoSEQ multiplex PCR; TCRdb stores just in-frame clones and leaves some out. In the table there are some 150,000 clones, more than 85% of which are singletons. Germline CDR1 is LGHDT and CDR2 is YNNKEL (reference sequence). The CDR3 has 14 residues. Between the trimmed V and J ends, which lost 3 bases and 5 bases, there was a span of 14 bases. Study-wide results and limits: There were mostly white British donors and more females than males, and clonal diversity was possibly underestimated.

Worth noting for this clone: What it recognizes is unknown.

The TCR sequence derives from an adult who received the AZD1222 COVID-19 vaccine. Material: peripheral blood, obtained 28 days after the second AZD1222 dose. The chain employs TRBV3-1 (or the pseudogene TRBV3-2) and TRBJ2-7; either TRBD1 or TRBD2 may fit D (5 bases each). Here the CDR3 reads CASSHASGGHEQYF. The CDR3 DNA reads as TGTGCCAGCAGCCATGCTTCTGGGGGACACGAGCAGTACTTC.